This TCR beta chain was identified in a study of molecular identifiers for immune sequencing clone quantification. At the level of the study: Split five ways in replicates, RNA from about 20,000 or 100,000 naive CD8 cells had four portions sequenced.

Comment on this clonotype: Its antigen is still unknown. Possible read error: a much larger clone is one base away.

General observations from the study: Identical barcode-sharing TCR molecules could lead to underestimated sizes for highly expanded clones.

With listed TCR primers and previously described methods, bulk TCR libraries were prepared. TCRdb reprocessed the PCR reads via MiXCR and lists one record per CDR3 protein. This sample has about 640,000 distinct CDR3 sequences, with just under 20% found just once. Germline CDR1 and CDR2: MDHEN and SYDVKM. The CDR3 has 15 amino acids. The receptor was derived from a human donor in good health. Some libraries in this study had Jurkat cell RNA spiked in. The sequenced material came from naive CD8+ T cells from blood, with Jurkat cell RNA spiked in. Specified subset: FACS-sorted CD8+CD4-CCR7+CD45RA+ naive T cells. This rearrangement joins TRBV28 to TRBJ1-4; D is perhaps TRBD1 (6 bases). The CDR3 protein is CASSTDPGQREKLLF. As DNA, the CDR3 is TGTGCCAGCAGCACAGACCCGGGACAAAGGGAAAAACTGCTTTTT.